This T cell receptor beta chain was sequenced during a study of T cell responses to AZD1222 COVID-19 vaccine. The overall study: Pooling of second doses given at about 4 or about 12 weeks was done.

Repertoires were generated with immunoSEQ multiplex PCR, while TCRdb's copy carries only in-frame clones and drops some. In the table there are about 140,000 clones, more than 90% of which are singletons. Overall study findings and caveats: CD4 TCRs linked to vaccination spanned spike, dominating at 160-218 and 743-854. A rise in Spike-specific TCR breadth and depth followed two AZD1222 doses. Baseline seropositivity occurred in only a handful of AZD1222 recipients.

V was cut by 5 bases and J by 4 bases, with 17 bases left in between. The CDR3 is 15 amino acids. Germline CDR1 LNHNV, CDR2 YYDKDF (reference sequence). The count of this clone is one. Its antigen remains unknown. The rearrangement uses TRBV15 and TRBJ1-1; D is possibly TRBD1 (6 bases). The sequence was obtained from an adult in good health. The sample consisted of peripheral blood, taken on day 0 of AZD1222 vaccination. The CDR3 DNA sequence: TGTGCCACCAGCGGGGAAGGGGGGAGCGGCACTGAAGCTTTCTTT. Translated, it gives CATSGEGGSGTEAFF.